This T cell receptor (beta chain) was sequenced during a study of blood T cell repertoires in COVID-19. Overall study: Acute and convalescent COVID-19 samples came from the United States, Italy and Spain. Sample material is recorded as cDNA or gDNA derived from T cells, B-cell-depleted T cells, or PBMCs.

Original processing methods: Amplification of reference gene primers was used by the study to estimate nucleated cell counts. The repertoire was sequenced with immunoSEQ multiplex PCR; TCRdb's copy has only in-frame clones and lacks some. D and trimming come from the DNA, and the V and J calls and clone size come from that table. The sample has 200,000 to 300,000 clones, approximately 89% seen once. The CDR3 is 15 amino acids. V was pared by 5 bases and J by 6 bases, with 8 bases of the junction left unmatched. Germline assignment: CDR1 SGHVS and CDR2 FNYEAQ. The TCR comes from a woman aged 50 to 60 with acute or convalescent COVID-19. The rearrangement links TRBV7-6 to TRBJ2-1; 9 bases line up with TRBD1. Sequencing used peripheral blood. The DNA for the CDR3 is TGTGCCAGCAGCCTCGGGGACAGGGTTTCCAATGAGCAGTTCTTC. It is translated as CASSLGDRVSNEQFF.